Listed below are T cell receptor beta chains from one sample, sequenced in a study of T cell changes during pregnancy in multiple sclerosis. The assay was immunoSEQ multiplex PCR, and TCRdb's table has in-frame clones only and misses some. The profile shows roughly 66,000 clones, over 80% of them singletons. The material sequenced was peripheral blood, taken in the first trimester of pregnancy. The source is a female donor with multiple sclerosis, enrolled in a pregnancy study. CDR3s include the opening cysteine and the closing phenylalanine or tryptophan. D genes are given only for firm matches. The size field is filled for only some rows; it gives once, few, many or a size class.

v_call	clone_size	d_call	j_call	cdr3_aa	cdr3_nt
TRBV4-3	.	.	TRBJ1-1	CASSHSGHANTEAFF	TGCGCCAGCAGCCACTCCGGACACGCGAACACTGAAGCTTTCTTT
TRBV6-5	.	.	TRBJ1-5	CASSYDTTGNQPQHF	TGTGCCAGCAGTTATGACACTACAGGGAATCAGCCCCAGCATTTT
TRBV28	.	.	TRBJ1-5	CASSPETGLGQPQHF	TGTGCCAGCAGCCCTGAAACAGGGTTGGGCCAGCCCCAGCATTTT
TRBV11-2	.	.	TRBJ1-1	CASSPRGTEAFF	TGTGCCAGCAGCCCCAGGGGTACTGAAGCTTTCTTT
TRBV18	.	.	TRBJ2-7	CASSRQGDEQYF	TGTGCCAGCTCACGGCAGGGCGACGAGCAGTACTTC
TRBV2	.	TRBD2	TRBJ2-2	CASRATSGGPGELFF	TGTGCCAGCAGAGCGACTAGCGGGGGACCCGGGGAGCTGTTTTTT
TRBV4-3	.	TRBD2	TRBJ2-7	CASSQEVPSGRYEQYF	TGCGCCAGCAGCCAAGAGGTTCCTAGCGGGAGATACGAGCAGTACTTC
TRBV28	.	TRBD1	TRBJ2-7	CASNLEGQGVRKQYF	TGTGCCAGCAACCTGGAGGGACAGGGAGTCAGGAAGCAGTACTTC
TRBV13	.	.	TRBJ2-6	CASTYRAGANVLTF	TGTGCCAGCACCTACCGGGCTGGGGCCAACGTCCTGACTTTC
TRBV5-1	.	TRBD1	TRBJ1-1	CASSFRQGQNTEAFF	TGCGCCAGCAGCTTCAGACAGGGCCAGAACACTGAAGCTTTCTTT
TRBV9	.	.	TRBJ2-7	CASVAEGGVGAYEQYF	TGTGCCAGCGTCGCGGAAGGGGGAGTAGGGGCCTACGAGCAGTACTTC
TRBV5-4	.	.	TRBJ2-1	CATRNGGTYNEQFF	TGTGCCACCCGGAATGGAGGGACCTACAATGAGCAGTTCTTC
TRBV5-8	.	.	TRBJ2-6	CASSGSTDRILSGANVLTF	TGTGCCAGCAGCGGATCTACCGACAGGATTCTCTCTGGGGCCAACGTCCTGACTTTC
TRBV7-9	.	TRBD1	TRBJ2-5	CASSRPETGWEETQYF	TGTGCCAGCAGCCGACCTGAGACAGGGTGGGAAGAGACCCAGTACTTC
TRBV18	.	TRBD2	TRBJ2-5	CASSPPFGGETQYF	TGTGCCAGCTCACCACCGTTCGGGGGGGAGACCCAGTACTTC
TRBV5-1	.	.	TRBJ2-5	CASSLGSGQKETQYF	TGCGCCAGCAGCTTGGGTAGCGGCCAGAAAGAGACCCAGTACTTC
TRBV28	.	TRBD2	TRBJ2-1	CASSSTHLAGLYNEQFF	TGTGCCAGCAGTTCCACCCACCTAGCGGGCCTATACAATGAGCAGTTCTTC
TRBV18	once	.	TRBJ2-5	CASSPPLLRETQYF	TGTGCCAGCTCACCACCGTTACTAAGGGAGACCCAGTACTTC
TRBV5-1	.	.	TRBJ2-5	CASSLVSPQETQYF	TGCGCCAGCAGCTTGGTTTCCCCACAAGAGACCCAGTACTTC
TRBV19	.	.	TRBJ2-4	CASRRAVSQNIQYF	TGTGCCAGCCGGAGGGCGGTATCCCAAAACATTCAGTACTTC
TRBV6-1	.	TRBD2	TRBJ2-2	CASSGGLAGGPGDTGELFF	TGTGCCAGCAGTGGCGGACTAGCGGGAGGGCCAGGGGACACCGGGGAGCTGTTTTTT
TRBV27	.	.	TRBJ2-7	CASSELGSSYEQYF	TGTGCCAGCAGTGAGTTAGGGAGCTCCTACGAGCAGTACTTC
TRBV5-1	once	TRBD1	TRBJ2-7	CASRRPGTGFYEQYF	TGCGCCAGCAGGAGACCCGGGACAGGGTTCTACGAGCAGTACTTC
TRBV4-3	.	.	TRBJ1-1	CASSQGPGGHTEAFF	TGCGCCAGCAGCCAAGGGCCGGGGGGTCATACTGAAGCTTTCTTT
TRBV28	.	TRBD2	TRBJ2-4	CASSLPGTSGRNIQYF	TGTGCCAGCAGTTTACCCGGGACTAGCGGGAGGAACATTCAGTACTTC
TRBV27	.	TRBD2	TRBJ2-5	CASSPTVAGGQETQYF	TGTGCCAGCAGTCCCACCGTAGCGGGAGGCCAAGAGACCCAGTACTTC
TRBV5-1	.	TRBD1	TRBJ1-3	CASSGRTGAGNTIYF	TGCGCCAGCAGCGGGAGGACAGGCGCTGGAAACACCATATATTTT
TRBV15	.	.	TRBJ2-1	CATSRFGSQNYNEQFF	TGTGCCACCAGCAGATTCGGTAGCCAGAACTACAATGAGCAGTTCTTC
TRBV7-7	.	.	TRBJ2-3	CASSLGGSSGDTQYF	TGTGCTAGCAGCTTAGGAGGCTCCAGCGGAGATACGCAGTATTTT
TRBV7-3	.	TRBD1	TRBJ2-5	CASGGQGVVRETQYF	TGTGCCAGCGGGGGACAGGGTGTAGTGAGAGAGACCCAGTACTTC
TRBV6-1	.	TRBD2	TRBJ2-1	CASTLEAGGFHEQFF	TGTGCCAGCACCCTTGAAGCGGGAGGATTCCATGAGCAGTTCTTC
TRBV5-1	.	TRBD2	TRBJ2-1	CASSHGLAPSSYNEQFF	TGCGCCAGCAGCCACGGACTAGCGCCTAGCTCCTACAATGAGCAGTTCTTC
TRBV27	.	.	TRBJ1-1	CASSLWGQGTEAFF	TGTGCCAGCAGTTTATGGGGGCAGGGGACTGAAGCTTTCTTT
TRBV14	.	TRBD1	TRBJ2-7	CASSRDSYEQYF	TGTGCCAGCAGCCGGGACAGCTACGAGCAGTACTTC
TRBV30	.	TRBD1	TRBJ1-5	CAWRQGAGQPQHF	TGTGCCTGGAGACAGGGGGCTGGTCAGCCCCAGCATTTT
TRBV18	once	TRBD2	TRBJ2-2	CASSPLAGVGKGTGELFF	TGTGCCAGCTCACCACTAGCGGGAGTCGGGAAGGGCACCGGGGAGCTGTTTTTT